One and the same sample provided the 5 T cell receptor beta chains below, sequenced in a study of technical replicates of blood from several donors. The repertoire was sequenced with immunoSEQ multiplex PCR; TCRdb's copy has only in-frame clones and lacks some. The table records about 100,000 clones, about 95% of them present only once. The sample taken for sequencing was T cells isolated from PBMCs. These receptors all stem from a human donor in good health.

The DNA for the CDR3 is TGCGCCAGCAGCTTGCAAGATACGCAGTATTTT. It encodes CASSLQDTQYF. The chain combines TRBV5-1 with TRBJ2-3; D not certain. The V end was cut by 1 base, the J end by 5 bases, with 2 bases between. The CDR3 has 11 residues. The germline gives CDR1 SGHRS, CDR2 YFSETQ.

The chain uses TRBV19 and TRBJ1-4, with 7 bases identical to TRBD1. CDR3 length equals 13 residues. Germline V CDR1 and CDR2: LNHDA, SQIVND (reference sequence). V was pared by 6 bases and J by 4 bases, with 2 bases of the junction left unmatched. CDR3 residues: CASRGQDNEKLFF. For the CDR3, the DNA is TGTGCCAGTAGAGGACAGGATAATGAAAAACTGTTTTTT.

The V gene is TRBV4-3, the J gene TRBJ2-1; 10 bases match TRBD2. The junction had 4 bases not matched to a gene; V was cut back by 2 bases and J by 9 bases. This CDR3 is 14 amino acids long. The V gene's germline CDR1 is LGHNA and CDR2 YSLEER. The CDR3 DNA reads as TGCGCCAGCAGCCAACTAGCGGGAGCAGCTGAGCAGTTCTTC. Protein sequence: CASSQLAGAAEQFF.

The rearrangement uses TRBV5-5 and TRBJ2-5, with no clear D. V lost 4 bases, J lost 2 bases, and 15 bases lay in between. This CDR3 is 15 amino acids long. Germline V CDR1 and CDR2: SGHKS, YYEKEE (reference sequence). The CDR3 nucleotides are TGTGCCAGCAGCCCAGAGTATGGGCGACAAGAGACCCAGTACTTC. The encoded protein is CASSPEYGRQETQYF.

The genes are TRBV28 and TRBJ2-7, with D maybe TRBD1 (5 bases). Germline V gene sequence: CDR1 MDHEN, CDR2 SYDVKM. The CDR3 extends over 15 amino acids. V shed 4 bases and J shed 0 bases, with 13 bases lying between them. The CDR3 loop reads CASSWPREASYEQYF. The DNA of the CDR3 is TGTGCCAGCAGTTGGCCCAGGGAAGCCTCCTACGAGCAGTACTTC.